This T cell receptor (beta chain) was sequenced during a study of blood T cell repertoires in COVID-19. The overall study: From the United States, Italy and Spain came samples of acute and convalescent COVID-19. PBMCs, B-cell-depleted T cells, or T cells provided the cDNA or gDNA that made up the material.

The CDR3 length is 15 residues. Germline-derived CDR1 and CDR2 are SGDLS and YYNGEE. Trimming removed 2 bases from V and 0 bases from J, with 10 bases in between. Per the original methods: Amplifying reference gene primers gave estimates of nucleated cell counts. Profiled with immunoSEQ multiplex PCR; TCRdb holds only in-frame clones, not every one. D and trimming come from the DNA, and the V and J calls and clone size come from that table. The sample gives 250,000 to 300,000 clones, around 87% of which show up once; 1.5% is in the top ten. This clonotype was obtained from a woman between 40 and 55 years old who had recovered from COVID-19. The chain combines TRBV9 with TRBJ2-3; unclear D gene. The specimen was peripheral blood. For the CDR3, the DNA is TGTGCCAGCAGCGTCCCAAGTACTAGCACAGATACGCAGTATTTT. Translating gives CASSVPSTSTDTQYF.